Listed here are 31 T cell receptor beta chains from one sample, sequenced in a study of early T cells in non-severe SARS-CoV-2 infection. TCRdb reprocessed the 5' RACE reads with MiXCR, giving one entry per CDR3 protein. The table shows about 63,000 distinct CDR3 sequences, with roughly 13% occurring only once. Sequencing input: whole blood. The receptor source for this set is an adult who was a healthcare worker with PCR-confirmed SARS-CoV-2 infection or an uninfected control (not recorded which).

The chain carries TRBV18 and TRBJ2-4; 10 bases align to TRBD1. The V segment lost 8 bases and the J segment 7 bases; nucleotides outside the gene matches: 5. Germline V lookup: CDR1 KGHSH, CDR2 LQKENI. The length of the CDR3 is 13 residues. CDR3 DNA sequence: TGTGCCAGCGGACAGGGGGATATGAACATTCAGTACTTC. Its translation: CASGQGDMNIQYF.

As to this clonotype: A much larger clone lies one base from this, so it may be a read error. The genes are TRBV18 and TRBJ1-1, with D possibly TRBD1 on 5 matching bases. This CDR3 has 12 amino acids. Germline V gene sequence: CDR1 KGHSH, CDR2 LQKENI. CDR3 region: CASSQGNSEAFF. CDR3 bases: TGTGCCAGCTCACAGGGGAACTCTGAAGCTTTCTTT.

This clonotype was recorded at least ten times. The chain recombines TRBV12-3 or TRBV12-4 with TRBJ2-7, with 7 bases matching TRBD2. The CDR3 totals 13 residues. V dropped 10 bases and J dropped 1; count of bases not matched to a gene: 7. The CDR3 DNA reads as TGTGCCACCTCCCCCGGGGGGTCCTACGAGCAGTACTTC. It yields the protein CATSPGGSYEQYF.

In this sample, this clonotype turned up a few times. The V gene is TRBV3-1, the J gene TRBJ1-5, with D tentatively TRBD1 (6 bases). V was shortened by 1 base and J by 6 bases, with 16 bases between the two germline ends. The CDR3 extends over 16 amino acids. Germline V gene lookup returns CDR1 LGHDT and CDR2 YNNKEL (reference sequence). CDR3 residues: CASSQGNGGGGQPQHF. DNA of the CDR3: TGTGCCAGCAGCCAAGGAAACGGGGGGGGCGGTCAGCCCCAGCATTTT.

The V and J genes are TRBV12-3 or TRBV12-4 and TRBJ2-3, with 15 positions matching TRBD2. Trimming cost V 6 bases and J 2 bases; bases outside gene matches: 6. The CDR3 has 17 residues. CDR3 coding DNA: TGTGCCAGCAGAGGACTAGCGGGGGGGCCTCTCACAGATACGCAGTATTTT. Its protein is CASRGLAGGPLTDTQYF.

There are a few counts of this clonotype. The CDR3 loop reads CASSSSWGDEQYF. In nucleotides, the CDR3 is TGCGCCAGCAGCAGTTCATGGGGGGACGAGCAGTACTTC. This chain uses TRBV5-1 with TRBJ2-7; maybe TRBD2 (6 bases). Trimming took 4 bases from V and 5 from J, leaving 13 bases between them. Germline V lookup: CDR1 SGHRS, CDR2 YFSETQ. The CDR3 spans 13 residues.

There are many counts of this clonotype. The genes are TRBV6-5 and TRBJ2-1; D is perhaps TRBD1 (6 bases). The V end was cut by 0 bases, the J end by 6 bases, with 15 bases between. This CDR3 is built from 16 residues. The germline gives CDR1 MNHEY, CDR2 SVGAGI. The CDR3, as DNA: TGTGCCAGCAGTTACTCATCAGGGGCTTTGGCCAATGAGCAGTTCTTC. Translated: CASSYSSGALANEQFF.

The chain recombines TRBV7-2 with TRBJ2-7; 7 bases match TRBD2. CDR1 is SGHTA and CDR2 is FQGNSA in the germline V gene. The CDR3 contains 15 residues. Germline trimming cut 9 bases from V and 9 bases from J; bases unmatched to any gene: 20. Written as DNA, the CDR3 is TGTGCCAGTAAACCGGGACTACTAACCCCCACGGGGCAGTACTTC. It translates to CASKPGLLTPTGQYF.

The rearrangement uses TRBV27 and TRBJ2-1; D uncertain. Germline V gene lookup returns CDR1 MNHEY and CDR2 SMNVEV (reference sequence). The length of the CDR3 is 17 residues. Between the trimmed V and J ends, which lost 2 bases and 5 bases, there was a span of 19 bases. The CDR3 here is CASSLGFGWAQDNEQFF. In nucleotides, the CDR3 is TGTGCCAGCAGTTTAGGGTTTGGGTGGGCGCAGGACAATGAGCAGTTCTTC.

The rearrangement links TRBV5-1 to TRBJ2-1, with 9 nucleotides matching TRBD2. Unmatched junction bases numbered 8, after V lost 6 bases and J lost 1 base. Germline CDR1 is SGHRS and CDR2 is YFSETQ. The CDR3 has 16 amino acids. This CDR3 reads CASTPRGGGSYNEQFF. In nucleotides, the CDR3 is TGCGCCAGCACCCCGCGGGGGGGCGGGTCCTACAATGAGCAGTTCTTC.

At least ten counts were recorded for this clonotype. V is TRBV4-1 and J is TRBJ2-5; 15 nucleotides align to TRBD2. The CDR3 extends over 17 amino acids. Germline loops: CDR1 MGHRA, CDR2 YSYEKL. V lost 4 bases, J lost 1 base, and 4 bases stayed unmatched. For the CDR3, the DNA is TGCGCCAGCAGCCGGGGACTAGCGGGGGGATTCCAAGAGACCCAGTACTTC. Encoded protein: CASSRGLAGGFQETQYF.

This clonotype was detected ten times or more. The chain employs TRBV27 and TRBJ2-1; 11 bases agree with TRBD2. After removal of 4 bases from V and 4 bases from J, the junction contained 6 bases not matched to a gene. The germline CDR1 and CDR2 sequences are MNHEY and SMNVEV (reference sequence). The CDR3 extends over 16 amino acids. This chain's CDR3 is CASSSSGGPAYNEQFF. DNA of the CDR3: TGTGCCAGCAGTTCTAGCGGGGGGCCGGCATACAATGAGCAGTTCTTC.

CDR3 DNA sequence: TGTGCCAGCAGCCAAGATGGGACAGGGGGCGCTGGGGCCAACGTCCTGACTTTC. Its protein is CASSQDGTGGAGANVLTF. V is TRBV4-2 and J is TRBJ2-6; 12 bases match TRBD1. In germline, CDR1 is LGHNA, CDR2 YNFKEQ. V was clipped by 0 bases and J by 2 bases; unmatched bases: 2. CDR3 size: 18 residues.

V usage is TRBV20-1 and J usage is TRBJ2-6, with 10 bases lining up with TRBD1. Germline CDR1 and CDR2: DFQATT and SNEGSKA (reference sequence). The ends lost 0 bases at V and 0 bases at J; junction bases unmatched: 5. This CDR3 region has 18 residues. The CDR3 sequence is CSARDKGQGHSGANVLTF. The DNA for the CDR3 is TGCAGTGCTAGAGATAAGGGACAGGGGCACTCTGGGGCCAACGTCCTGACTTTC.

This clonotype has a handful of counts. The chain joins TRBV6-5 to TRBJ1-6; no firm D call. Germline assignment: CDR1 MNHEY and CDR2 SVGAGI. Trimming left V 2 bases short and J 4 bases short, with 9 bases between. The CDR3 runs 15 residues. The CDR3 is CASSYRVSYNSPLHF. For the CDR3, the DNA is TGTGCCAGCAGTTACAGGGTTTCTTATAATTCACCCCTCCACTTT.

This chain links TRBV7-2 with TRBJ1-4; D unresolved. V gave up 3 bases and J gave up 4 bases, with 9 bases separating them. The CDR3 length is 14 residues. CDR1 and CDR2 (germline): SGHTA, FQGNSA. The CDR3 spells CASSFPTVNEKLFF. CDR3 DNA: TGTGCCAGCAGCTTCCCGACGGTTAATGAAAAACTGTTTTTT.

CDR3 sequence: CASSLGTGTYNEQFF. CDR3 in DNA: TGTGCCAGCAGCTTAGGTACAGGTACATACAATGAGCAGTTCTTC. The chain combines TRBV7-9 with TRBJ2-1; perhaps TRBD1 as D (5 bases). This CDR3 has 15 residues. Germline V gene data show CDR1 as SEHNR and CDR2 as FQNEAQ (reference sequence). Between the trimmed V and J ends, which lost 1 base and 4 bases, there was a span of 11 bases.

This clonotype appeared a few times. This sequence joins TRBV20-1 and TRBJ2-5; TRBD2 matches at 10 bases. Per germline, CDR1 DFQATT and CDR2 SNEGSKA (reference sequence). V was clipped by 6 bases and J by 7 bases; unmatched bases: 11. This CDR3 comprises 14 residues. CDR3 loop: CSAHPSGLAPTQYF. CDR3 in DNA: TGCAGTGCCCACCCCTCGGGACTAGCGCCGACCCAGTACTTC.

The CDR3 sequence: CASSLRLEGANGYTF. CDR3 DNA: TGCGCCAGCAGCTTGAGGTTGGAGGGAGCTAATGGCTACACCTTC. The chain joins TRBV5-1 to TRBJ1-2; D ambiguous. V was shortened by 1 base and J by 6 bases, with 16 bases between the two germline ends. The CDR3 extends over 15 amino acids. Germline V gives CDR1 SGHRS, CDR2 YFSETQ.

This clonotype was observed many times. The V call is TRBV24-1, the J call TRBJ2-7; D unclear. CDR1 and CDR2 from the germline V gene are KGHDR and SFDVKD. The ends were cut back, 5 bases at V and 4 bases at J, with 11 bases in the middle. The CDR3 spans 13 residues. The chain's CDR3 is CATSGSYSYEQYF. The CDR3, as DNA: TGTGCCACCAGTGGCTCATACTCTTACGAGCAGTACTTC.

The DNA of the CDR3 is TGTGCCAGCAGCGTCGCTCGGGGCACAGATACGCAGTATTTT. Its protein product is CASSVARGTDTQYF. The chain uses TRBV9 and TRBJ2-3; D remains unclear. V lost 2 bases and J lost 1, with 8 bases in between. The CDR3 spans 14 residues. CDR1 is SGDLS and CDR2 is YYNGEE in the germline V gene.

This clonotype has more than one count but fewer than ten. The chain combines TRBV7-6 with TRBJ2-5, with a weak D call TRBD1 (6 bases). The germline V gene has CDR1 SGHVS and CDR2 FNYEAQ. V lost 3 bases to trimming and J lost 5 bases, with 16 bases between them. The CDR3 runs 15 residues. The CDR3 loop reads CASSFSATGGETQYF. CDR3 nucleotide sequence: TGTGCCAGCAGCTTCAGCGCGACAGGCGGGGAGACCCAGTACTTC.

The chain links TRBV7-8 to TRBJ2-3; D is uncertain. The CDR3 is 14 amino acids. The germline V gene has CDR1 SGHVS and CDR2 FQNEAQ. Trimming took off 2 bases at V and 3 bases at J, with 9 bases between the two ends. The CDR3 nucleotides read TGTGCCAGCAGCTTATGGTACAGTACAGATACGCAGTATTTT. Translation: CASSLWYSTDTQYF.

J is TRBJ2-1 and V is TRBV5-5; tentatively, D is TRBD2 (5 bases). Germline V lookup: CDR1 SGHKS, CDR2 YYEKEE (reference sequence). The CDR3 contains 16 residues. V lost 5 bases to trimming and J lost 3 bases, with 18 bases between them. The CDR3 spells CASSRDPSGNYNEQFF. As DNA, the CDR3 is TGTGCCAGCAGTCGTGACCCCAGCGGAAACTACAATGAGCAGTTCTTC.

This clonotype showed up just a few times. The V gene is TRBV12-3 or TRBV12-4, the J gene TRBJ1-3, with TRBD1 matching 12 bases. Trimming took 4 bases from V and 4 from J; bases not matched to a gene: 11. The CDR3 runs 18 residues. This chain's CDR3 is CASSYRPGQGAQGNTIYF. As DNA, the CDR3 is TGTGCCAGCAGTTATCGCCCGGGACAGGGGGCGCAGGGAAACACCATATATTTT.

The CDR3 reads CASSQERVSEAFF. The CDR3 DNA sequence: TGTGCCAGCAGCCAAGAAAGGGTTTCTGAAGCTTTCTTT. The J gene is TRBJ1-1, the V gene TRBV3-1, with no clear D. The CDR3 has 13 residues. The germline gives CDR1 LGHDT, CDR2 YNNKEL (reference sequence). V lost 0 bases to trimming and J lost 6 bases, with 8 bases between them.

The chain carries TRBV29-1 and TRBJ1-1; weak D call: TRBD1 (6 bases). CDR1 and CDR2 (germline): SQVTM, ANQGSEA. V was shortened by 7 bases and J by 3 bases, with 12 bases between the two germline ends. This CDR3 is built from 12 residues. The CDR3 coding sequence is TGCAGCGCCCAGGGGATAGACACTGAAGCTTTCTTT. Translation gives CSAQGIDTEAFF. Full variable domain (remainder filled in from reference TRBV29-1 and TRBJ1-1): SAVISQKPSRDICQRGTSLTIQCQVDSQVTMMFWYRQQPGQSLTLIATANQGSEATYESGFVIDKFPISRPNLTFSTLTVSNMSPEDSSIYLCSAQGIDTEAFFGQGTRLTVV.

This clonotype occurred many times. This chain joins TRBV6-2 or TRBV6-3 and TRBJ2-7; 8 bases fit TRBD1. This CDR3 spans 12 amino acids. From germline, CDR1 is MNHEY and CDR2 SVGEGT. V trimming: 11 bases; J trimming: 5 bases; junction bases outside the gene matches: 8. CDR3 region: CAGSGGGNEQYF. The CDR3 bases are TGTGCCGGATCAGGGGGCGGGAACGAGCAGTACTTC.

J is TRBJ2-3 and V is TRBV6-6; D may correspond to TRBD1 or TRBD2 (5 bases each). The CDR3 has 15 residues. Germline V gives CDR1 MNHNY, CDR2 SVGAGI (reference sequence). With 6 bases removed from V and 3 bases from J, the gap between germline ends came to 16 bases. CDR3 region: CASSLGAFSTDTQYF. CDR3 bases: TGTGCCAGCAGCCTCGGGGCTTTCTCTACAGATACGCAGTATTTT.

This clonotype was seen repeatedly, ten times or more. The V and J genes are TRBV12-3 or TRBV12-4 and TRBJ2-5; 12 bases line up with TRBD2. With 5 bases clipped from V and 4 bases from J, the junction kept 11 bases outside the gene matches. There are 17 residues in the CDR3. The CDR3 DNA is TGTGCCAGCAGTCGGACTAGCGGGAAAGCTTGGGGAGAGACCCAGTACTTC. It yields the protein CASSRTSGKAWGETQYF.

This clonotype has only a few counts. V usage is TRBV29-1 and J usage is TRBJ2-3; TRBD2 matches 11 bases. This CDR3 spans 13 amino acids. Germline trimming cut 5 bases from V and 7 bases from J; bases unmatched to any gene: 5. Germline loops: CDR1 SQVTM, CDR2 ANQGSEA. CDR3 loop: CSVISGGANTQYF. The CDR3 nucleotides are TGCAGCGTTATTAGCGGGGGGGCAAATACGCAGTATTTT.